The 4 T cell receptor beta chains below all came from one sample that was sequenced in a study of CD8+CD57+ T cells in acquired aplastic anemia. Patients chosen for sequencing had shown CD8+CD57+ cell expansion by flow cytometry. For CDR3 and TCR beta VDJ profiling, genomic DNA was the template used. TCRdb called the reads again in MiXCR, with one record for every CDR3 protein. In the table there are tens of thousands of distinct CDR3 sequences, roughly three quarters of which are singletons. Sequencing was performed on sorted CD4+, CD8+, or CD8+CD57+ T cells (not recorded which) from PBMCs. Receptor source: a human donor with aplastic anemia.

The chain recombines TRBV20-1 with TRBJ2-7, with D hard to call. Germline values: CDR1 DFQATT, CDR2 SNEGSKA (reference sequence). V dropped 3 bases and J dropped 6 bases, with 3 bases sitting between them. CDR3 size: 9 residues. CDR3 amino acids: CSASLEQYF. In nucleotides, the CDR3 is TGCAGTGCTAGTCTCGAGCAGTACTTC.

This sequence joins TRBV10-3 and TRBJ2-3; the match to TRBD2 covers 8 bases. This CDR3 spans 16 amino acids. V was pared by 6 bases and J by 4 bases, with 12 bases of the junction left unmatched. The germline V gene has CDR1 ENHRY and CDR2 SYGVKD. This chain's CDR3 is CAIRNGFSGTPDTQYF. In DNA form, the CDR3 reads TGTGCCATCAGGAACGGGTTTAGCGGGACGCCAGATACGCAGTATTTT.

This chain links TRBV6-5 with TRBJ2-3, with TRBD2 matching over 7 bases. This CDR3 is 14 amino acids long. Trimming removed 8 bases from V and 4 bases from J; junction bases left unmatched: 9. CDR1 and CDR2 (germline): MNHEY, SVGAGI. CDR3 sequence (DNA): TGTGCCAGCGGTTGGGGGGGAGCCGCAGATACGCAGTATTTT. Translated, it gives CASGWGGAADTQYF.

V and J are TRBV24-1 and TRBJ2-1, with 12 bases aligning to TRBD1. The CDR3 has 14 residues. The V and J ends lost 10 bases and 6 bases, in that order; junction bases with no gene match: 6. CDR1 KGHDR and CDR2 SFDVKD come from the germline V gene. CDR3 region: CATRDRGQLNEQFF. DNA of the CDR3: TGTGCCACAAGGGACAGGGGGCAACTCAATGAGCAGTTCTTC.